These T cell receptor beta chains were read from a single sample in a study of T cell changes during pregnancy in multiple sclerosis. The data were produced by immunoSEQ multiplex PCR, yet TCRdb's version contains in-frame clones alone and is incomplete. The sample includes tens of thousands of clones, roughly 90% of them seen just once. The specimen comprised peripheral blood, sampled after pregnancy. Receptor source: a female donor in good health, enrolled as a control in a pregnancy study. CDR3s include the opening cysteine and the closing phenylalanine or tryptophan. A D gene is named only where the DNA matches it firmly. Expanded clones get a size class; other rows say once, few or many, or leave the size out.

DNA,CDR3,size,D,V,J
TGCGCCAGCAGCCTAGCGGGAAGCTCCTACGAGCAGTACTTC,CASSLAGSSYEQYF,once,TRBD2,TRBV4-1,TRBJ2-7
TGTGCCAGCTCACCACCGGGACAGGTTAACTACGAGCAGTACTTC,CASSPPGQVNYEQYF,-,TRBD1,TRBV18,TRBJ2-7
-,CASSLVGQGAYF,-,-,TRBV11-2,TRBJ2-7
TGTGCCAGTAGTATTCTCCAGGGAATTCATACACCCTACGAGCAGTACTTC,CASSILQGIHTPYEQYF,few,-,TRBV19,TRBJ2-7
TGTGCCAGCAGTTTTATTACTAGCGGAGACTACGAGCAGTACTTC,CASSFITSGDYEQYF,-,TRBD2,TRBV28,TRBJ2-7
TGTGCCAGCAGTTTATACCTGGGGGAGGGAGGCTCACCCCTCCACTTT,CASSLYLGEGGSPLHF,once,-,TRBV28,TRBJ1-6
TGTGCCAGTTCCGGGACAGACTACTACGAGCAGTACTTC,CASSGTDYYEQYF,-,TRBD1,TRBV19,TRBJ2-7
TGTGCCAGCAGCGTAGCCCTCGGGGGATGGGGCACAGATACGCAGTATTTT,CASSVALGGWGTDTQYF,-,-,TRBV9,TRBJ2-3
TGCGCCAGCAGCCACATACAGGGTGTCGGTGAAAAACTGTTTTTT,CASSHIQGVGEKLFF,-,-,TRBV4-1,TRBJ1-4
TGTGCCACCAGCCACAGGGAACTCTTCTATGGCTACACCTTC,CATSHRELFYGYTF,few,-,TRBV15,TRBJ1-2
TGTGCCAGCAGCCAAATAGCGGGGGGAAACACCGGGGAGCTGTTTTTT,CASSQIAGGNTGELFF,-,TRBD2,TRBV4-2,TRBJ2-2